Listed below are T cell receptor beta chains from one sample, sequenced in a study of T cell repertoires in cytomegalovirus infection. One entry per CDR3 protein, called by TCRdb with MiXCR from the reads. The repertoire includes approximately 180,000 distinct CDR3 sequences, about 21% of them detected once, and around 3.1% sits in the top ten. Sequencing used PBMCs. The source is a human donor in good health (CMV status not recorded). Some clones in this sample may be carry-over from other donors' samples. The CDR3 runs from the conserved cysteine through the conserved F or W. The order of the fields is V gene, clone size, J gene, D gene, CDR3 DNA, CDR3 protein. A D gene is named only where the DNA matches it firmly. The listing skips clone size in some rows; elsewhere it reads once, few, many or a size class.

TRBV2	-	TRBJ2-1	TRBD1	TGTGCCAGCAAGCAACAGGGGAGCAACAATGAGCAGTTCTTC	CASKQQGSNNEQFF
TRBV7-9	few	TRBJ2-1	-	TGTGCCAGCAGCTTAGGGGGACGTGGGGGTTATGAGCAGTTCTTC	CASSLGGRGGYEQFF
TRBV7-9	-	TRBJ1-1	-	TGTGCCAGCAGCTTTGTTGCCAGGCTAAACACTGAAGCTTTCTTT	CASSFVARLNTEAFF
TRBV30	-	TRBJ2-7	-	TGTGCCTGGAGGGCACCGTTCGGTGTCAGTTACGAGCAGTACTTC	CAWRAPFGVSYEQYF
TRBV12-3/TRBV12-4	-	TRBJ1-2	-	TGTGCCAGCGCCGGGACCGTATATGGCTACACCTTC	CASAGTVYGYTF
TRBV28	-	TRBJ2-1	TRBD2	TGTGCCAGCAGCCCTACCTTTAGCGGGAGGGGCCCACCCTCGGGCAATGAGCAGTTCTTC	CASSPTFSGRGPPSGNEQFF
TRBV5-5	-	TRBJ2-3	-	TGTGCCAGCGAATCACTCAACCGAGGGGATACGCAGTATTTT	CASESLNRGDTQYF
TRBV12-3/TRBV12-4	-	TRBJ2-7	-	TGTGCCAGCAGTTTAACACAGAACTACGAGCAGTACTTC	CASSLTQNYEQYF
TRBV7-9	-	TRBJ1-2	-	TGTGCCAGCAGCCCCCGGGACACCTTTGGCTATGGCTACACCTTC	CASSPRDTFGYGYTF
TRBV15	-	TRBJ2-1	-	TGTGCCACCAGCGGTAACAGGGAACCCTACAATGAGCAGTTCTTC	CATSGNREPYNEQFF
TRBV6-1	few	TRBJ2-2	TRBD2	TGTGCCAGCAGGGTAGCGGGAGAGGCCGGGGAGCTGTTTTTT	CASRVAGEAGELFF
TRBV11-2	many	TRBJ2-4	TRBD2	TGTGCCAGCAGCTATGGGACTAGCGGGAGGAGATTAGGGAACATTCAGTACTTC	CASSYGTSGRRLGNIQYF